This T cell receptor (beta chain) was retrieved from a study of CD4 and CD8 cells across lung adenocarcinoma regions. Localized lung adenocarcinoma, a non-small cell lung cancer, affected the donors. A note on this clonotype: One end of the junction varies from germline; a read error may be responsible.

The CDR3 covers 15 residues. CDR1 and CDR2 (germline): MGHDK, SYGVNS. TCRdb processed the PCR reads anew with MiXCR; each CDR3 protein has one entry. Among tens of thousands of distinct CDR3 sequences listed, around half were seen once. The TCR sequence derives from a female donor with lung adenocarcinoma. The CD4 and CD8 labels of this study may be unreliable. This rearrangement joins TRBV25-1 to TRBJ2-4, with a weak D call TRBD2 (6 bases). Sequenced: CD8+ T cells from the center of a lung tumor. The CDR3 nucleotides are TGTGCCAGCAGTGCGGGGCGGGGAGCCAAAGATACGCAGTATTTC. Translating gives CASSAGRGAKDTQYF.